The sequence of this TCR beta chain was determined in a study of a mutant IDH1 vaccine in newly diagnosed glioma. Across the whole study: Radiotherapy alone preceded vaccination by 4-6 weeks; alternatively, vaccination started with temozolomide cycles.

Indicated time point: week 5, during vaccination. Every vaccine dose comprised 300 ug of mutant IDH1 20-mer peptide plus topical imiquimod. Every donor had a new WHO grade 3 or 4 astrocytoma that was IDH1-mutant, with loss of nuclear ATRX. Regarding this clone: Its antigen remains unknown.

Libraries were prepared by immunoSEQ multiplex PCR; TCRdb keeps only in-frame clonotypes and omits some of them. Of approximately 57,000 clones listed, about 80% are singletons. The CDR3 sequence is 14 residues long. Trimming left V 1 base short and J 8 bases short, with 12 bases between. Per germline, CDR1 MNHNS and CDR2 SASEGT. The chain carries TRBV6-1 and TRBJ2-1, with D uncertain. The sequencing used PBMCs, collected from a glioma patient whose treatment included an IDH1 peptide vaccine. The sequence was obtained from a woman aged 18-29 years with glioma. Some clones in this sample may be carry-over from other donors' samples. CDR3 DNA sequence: TGTGCCAGCAGTGAAGGGACGGGTTGGGATGAGCAGTTCTTC. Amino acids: CASSEGTGWDEQFF.